The rows below give T cell receptor beta chains drawn from one sample of a study of human T cells and chemical hapten exposure. TCRdb re-called the 5' RACE reads with MiXCR, one entry per CDR3 protein. The table shows more than 75,000 distinct CDR3 sequences, with 15% to 20% occurring only once. These TCRs come from a female donor in good health. The conserved cysteine and the conserved F or W are not part of the CDR3 here. Each record gives: CDR3 protein, J gene, V gene.

CDR3aa: ASSQNIVGGKLF; j_gene: TRBJ1-4; v_gene: TRBV3-1
CDR3aa: ASRLAGIETQY; j_gene: TRBJ2-5; v_gene: TRBV27
CDR3aa: ASSRPGENSPLH; j_gene: TRBJ1-6; v_gene: TRBV3-1
CDR3aa: ASSPTESIVDEQY; j_gene: TRBJ2-7; v_gene: TRBV6-2/TRBV6-3
CDR3aa: ASNVGGGSYNEQF; j_gene: TRBJ2-1; v_gene: TRBV2
CDR3aa: AWSVVSSGANVLT; j_gene: TRBJ2-6; v_gene: TRBV30
CDR3aa: ASSPRTGTSGGAVMSTDTQY; j_gene: TRBJ2-3; v_gene: TRBV7-4
CDR3aa: ASSFRSSTTDTQY; j_gene: TRBJ2-3; v_gene: TRBV7-8
CDR3aa: SARLASTSASEQF; j_gene: TRBJ2-1; v_gene: TRBV20-1
CDR3aa: ASSLAGQGRNEQF; j_gene: TRBJ2-1; v_gene: TRBV7-9
CDR3aa: ASSQDLTGLAGGHADTQY; j_gene: TRBJ2-3; v_gene: TRBV4-3
CDR3aa: ASSEGHSYEQY; j_gene: TRBJ2-7; v_gene: TRBV2
CDR3aa: ASSSWTGLETEAF; j_gene: TRBJ1-1; v_gene: TRBV6-5
CDR3aa: SARIDSFQETQY; j_gene: TRBJ2-5; v_gene: TRBV20-1
CDR3aa: ASSLNWNSNQPQH; j_gene: TRBJ1-5; v_gene: TRBV27
CDR3aa: ASSEGQGYQPQH; j_gene: TRBJ1-5; v_gene: TRBV2
CDR3aa: ASTTHSGTGSSGANVLT; j_gene: TRBJ2-6; v_gene: TRBV6-2/TRBV6-3
CDR3aa: ASSVTGAMNTEAF; j_gene: TRBJ1-1; v_gene: TRBV5-4
CDR3aa: ASSLAALRGEQY; j_gene: TRBJ2-7; v_gene: TRBV28
CDR3aa: SVSMGTGNNEQF; j_gene: TRBJ2-1; v_gene: TRBV29-1
CDR3aa: AISESADTQY; j_gene: TRBJ2-3; v_gene: TRBV10-3
CDR3aa: ASGINVGGYT; j_gene: TRBJ1-2; v_gene: TRBV12-3/TRBV12-4
CDR3aa: ATSSRTGSAANEKLF; j_gene: TRBJ1-4; v_gene: TRBV15
CDR3aa: ASTIFGRTSGANVLT; j_gene: TRBJ2-6; v_gene: TRBV12-3/TRBV12-4
CDR3aa: ASGHSYNEQF; j_gene: TRBJ2-1; v_gene: TRBV30
CDR3aa: ASSSTGQPQH; j_gene: TRBJ1-5; v_gene: TRBV7-9
CDR3aa: SARGTGYQPQH; j_gene: TRBJ1-5; v_gene: TRBV20-1
CDR3aa: ASQGTGKLF; j_gene: TRBJ1-4; v_gene: TRBV2
CDR3aa: SASGNQPQH; j_gene: TRBJ1-5; v_gene: TRBV20-1
CDR3aa: ASRGQGASTEAF; j_gene: TRBJ1-1; v_gene: TRBV5-1
CDR3aa: SVDGGALNGYT; j_gene: TRBJ1-2; v_gene: TRBV29-1
CDR3aa: ASSPGGTGGRNTEAF; j_gene: TRBJ1-1; v_gene: TRBV11-1
CDR3aa: SARGYRDTEAF; j_gene: TRBJ1-1; v_gene: TRBV20-1
CDR3aa: ASSLFQETQY; j_gene: TRBJ2-5; v_gene: TRBV12-3/TRBV12-4
CDR3aa: SAVEPQRAF; j_gene: TRBJ1-1; v_gene: TRBV20-1
CDR3aa: ASSQDWGGNQPQH; j_gene: TRBJ1-5; v_gene: TRBV3-1
CDR3aa: ASSRTSGITDTQY; j_gene: TRBJ2-3; v_gene: TRBV3-1
CDR3aa: ASSLSGRGAQY; j_gene: TRBJ2-7; v_gene: TRBV5-4
CDR3aa: ASKDGRRPQH; j_gene: TRBJ1-5; v_gene: TRBV6-2/TRBV6-3
CDR3aa: SARWPTNTGELF; j_gene: TRBJ2-2; v_gene: TRBV20-1
CDR3aa: ASSEWFEGATGELF; j_gene: TRBJ2-2; v_gene: TRBV2
CDR3aa: ASSGQGATDQPQH; j_gene: TRBJ1-5; v_gene: TRBV2
CDR3aa: ASRLGPKGQETQY; j_gene: TRBJ2-5; v_gene: TRBV5-6
CDR3aa: ASSDDGQPNSPLH; j_gene: TRBJ1-6; v_gene: TRBV6-4
CDR3aa: SAPGTGGSYEQY; j_gene: TRBJ2-7; v_gene: TRBV20-1
CDR3aa: AKGGEAELNEKLF; j_gene: TRBJ1-4; v_gene: TRBV6-9
CDR3aa: ASSPTGAVMPAF; j_gene: TRBJ1-1; v_gene: TRBV3-1
CDR3aa: AIRDTGNTIY; j_gene: TRBJ1-3; v_gene: TRBV10-3
CDR3aa: ASSYLGQFNEKLF; j_gene: TRBJ1-4; v_gene: TRBV6-6
CDR3aa: ASSSRDRYSYEQY; j_gene: TRBJ2-7; v_gene: TRBV12-3/TRBV12-4